This TCR beta chain was observed in a study of beta chain features in type 1 diabetes. As for the study in general: Sorted cells numbering over 95,000,000 were examined across all samples.

As concerns this clone: Its antigen is undetermined.

Isolated RNA was reverse transcribed in full, so expressed TCRB transcripts were sequenced. The repertoire was sequenced with immunoSEQ multiplex PCR; TCRdb's copy has only in-frame clones and lacks some. The sample carries fewer than 900,000 clones, 15% to 20% recorded once. The CDR3 is 13 residues long. Germline-derived CDR1 and CDR2 are SNHLY and FYNNEI. V gave up 2 bases and J gave up 4 bases, with 8 bases separating them. The study's findings and limits: The study left unresolved whether HLA type influences TCRB rearrangement. For patients, the naive, central memory and Treg TCRB repertoires appeared more alike than for healthy donors.

The gene calls are TRBV2 and TRBJ1-2; weak D call: TRBD1 (6 bases). This TCR came from a woman between 18 and 29 years old in good health. What was sequenced was naive CD4+ T cells from blood. The CDR3 DNA is TGTGCCAGCAGTGAAAGGGGGATCTATGGCTACACCTTC. Translated, it gives CASSERGIYGYTF.